This TCR beta chain was retrieved from a study of shared clonotypes between healthy human individuals (dated by TCRdb to 2018 to 2020). With regard to the full study: Two women and a few men aged 18 to 49 years were included in the cohort. Per donor, three plates each were used for CD4 naive and CD4 memory, two for CD8 naive, and one for CD8 memory. Blood TCR repertoires of five healthy adults were deeply sequenced to estimate repertoire size and the extent of clonotype sharing between individuals. To increase sequencing depth and limit assay-specific biases, different laboratories used diverse techniques to prepare libraries and sequence TCR repertoires. Leukapheresis yielded between about 0.94 and 9.5 billion PBMCs per donor. General conclusions and limits of the study: The genetic and exposure-history diversity represented was limited by the small number of donors. Rarefaction of sorted-subset datasets indicated incomplete sequencing despite the large sequencing depth. Only blood was sampled, and tissue TCR repertoires likely differ from those in blood. Clonotypes shared by all four sorted-subset donors showed higher generation probabilities than non-shared clonotypes. When four donors were compared, the shared fraction of clonotypes was about 5.2% for naive CD4, around 4% for naive CD8, more than 2% for memory CD4, and less than 0.5% for memory CD8. Pairwise subsampling led to the expectation that sequencing depth would affect the degree of clonotype sharing among donors. Larger estimated clonotype richness was generally found for naive subsets than for memory subsets.

The donors were healthy, HIV-negative adults with no recently reported acute infections or vaccinations. All donors were Caucasian adults living in Nashville, Tennessee, USA. CD4+ T cells were enriched by magnetic negative selection; naive cells were then positively selected on CD45RA, and the negative fraction formed the memory subset. Blood was collected by leukapheresis, and PBMCs were isolated by Ficoll-Histopaque density gradient centrifugation and then cryopreserved in liquid nitrogen vapor phase. Analytical flow cytometry was used to check the purity and quantity of every magnetically sorted T cell population. From each sorted fraction, genomic DNA was isolated and quantified by UV absorbance on a Nanodrop 2000c. Worth noting for this clone: The antigen it binds to is not known. No clone much larger than this one lies a single base away; base qualities are absent.

V gives up 4 bases and J gives up 5 bases, and the segment between their germline ends measures 17 bases. There are 15 amino acids in the CDR3, from cysteine to phenylalanine inclusive. This entry keeps only the CDR3 DNA: 45 bases, framed from base 1. Reading the germline V gene gives CDR1 KGHSH and CDR2 LQKENI. TCR CDR3 regions were amplified from genomic DNA by multiplex PCR using the deep immunoSEQ assay. Extracted genomic DNA from each cell subset was spread evenly across all wells of several immunoSEQ 96-well plates, with each plate serving as a replicate. For sorted subsets, around 200 ng genomic DNA, equal to about 30,000 T cell genomes, was loaded into each replicate PCR. Purified libraries were measured with a Qubit 3.0 fluorometer, size-checked on a Bioanalyzer 2100, and measured again with the KAPA Library Quantification kit. Every immunoSEQ 96-well plate was sequenced on a dedicated single-read 150-cycle Illumina NextSeq 550 flow cell. Per the authors' processing: Because only junctional sequences without quality scores were contained in the immunoSEQ output, filtering matching that applied to full-length reads could not be performed. Sequences were annotated with PyIR, a Python wrapper for IgBLAST v1.9, and V/J genes and CDR3 were assigned using IMGT germline references. Reads were filtered out if the reads had weak V/J assignments (E-value above 1e-6), no CDR3, stop codons, out-of-frame junctions, or ambiguous translated residues. V3J clonotypes were defined as sequences sharing the same inferred V gene, J gene, and CDR3 amino acid sequence. The percentage overlap between two repertoires was calculated by dividing the number of shared unique clonotypes by the size of the smaller repertoire. Three approaches were used to assess repertoire richness: RTK rarefaction, the Chao1 estimator, and Recon v2.1 estimates of unobserved clonotypes. OLGA was used to compute generation probabilities for all TCRbeta clonotypes that the gDNA method yielded from a handful of donors. In TCRdb, the immuneACCESS table is reduced to in-frame sequences with V and J assigned. These tables do not hold every clone; where another copy was compared, an unresolved V gene accounts for under half, and the others remain unexplained. Clone size and the V and J calls come from that table; the DNA yielded D and trimming. For this sample there are about 2.4 million clones; around nine tenths appear just once. The ten largest clones add up to about 0.13% of the sample.

This TCR was recovered from a man aged 18 to 35 in good health. The source material was naive CD4+ T cells sorted from blood. Interpreted using the paper, the cell subset or site label stands for: CD45RA+ positively selected. The rearrangement combines TRBV18 with TRBJ1-2; TRBD1 is a possible D gene, resting on 5 matching bases. The DNA reads TGTGCCAGCTCACAAGAACAGGTGGCAGGGTATGGCTACACCTTC. This gives the protein CASSQEQVAGYGYTF.